This T cell receptor beta chain was captured in a study of shared clonotypes between healthy human individuals. The CDR3 covers 17 residues. V gave up 4 bases and J gave up 0 bases, with 17 bases separating them. Germline CDR1 is SGHDT and CDR2 is YYEEEE. Sequencing was performed with immunoSEQ multiplex PCR; in TCRdb, only in-frame clones are kept and a portion is missing. Among about 1.5 million clones listed, approximately 98% were seen once. The sequence was obtained from a man aged 25-45 years in good health. The J gene is TRBJ1-5, the V gene TRBV5-6, with a possible D match to TRBD1 (6 bases). Sequenced sample: naive CD4+ T cells sorted from blood. The subset is: CD45RA+ positively selected. As DNA, the CDR3 is TGTGCCAGCAGCCCTGGCTCGGGACAAAATAGCAATCAGCCCCAGCATTTT. As protein: CASSPGSGQNSNQPQHF.